The 13 T cell receptor beta chains listed next were all sequenced from one sample in a study of PD-1 blockade in classical Hodgkin lymphoma. Time point meaning: cycle 4 day 1 (C4D1), after less than 7 weeks of nivolumab. Each patient's relapse followed autologous stem cell transplantation, and brentuximab vedotin exposure varied. Sequenced by immunoSEQ multiplex PCR; TCRdb stores in-frame clones only, minus some. The sample lists 17,000 or so clones, approximately 68% occurring once. The sample was peripheral blood mononuclear cells (PBMCs), taken before the fourth cycle of nivolumab. The origin of the receptors is a human donor with classical Hodgkin lymphoma.

This clone is deemed medium-sized (0.01 to 0.1%). The rearrangement uses TRBV28 and TRBJ2-7; D might be TRBD2 (5 bases). The CDR3 is 16 amino acids. The V end lost 3 bases, the J end lost 2 bases, and 17 bases lay between the germline ends. Germline V gene sequence: CDR1 MDHEN, CDR2 SYDVKM. In nucleotides, the CDR3 is TGTGCCAGCAGTTTTGGTGTTAGGACTTCGACCTACGAGCAGTACTTC. Its translation: CASSFGVRTSTYEQYF. The full variable domain, rest sourced from reference TRBV28 and TRBJ2-7, is DVKVTQSSRYLVKRTGEKVFLECVQDMDHENMFWYRQDPGLGLRLIYFSYDVKMKEKGDIPEGYSVSREKKERFSLILESASTNQTSMYLCASSFGVRTSTYEQYFGPGTRLTVT.

This clone has only one observation. V and J are TRBV6-5 and TRBJ1-1; D possibly corresponds to TRBD1 (5 bases). The V gene's germline CDR1 is MNHEY and CDR2 SVGAGI. V lost 4 bases, J lost 7 bases, and 19 bases lay in between. The length of the CDR3 is 15 residues. CDR3 amino acids: CASSSGRSVVDEAFF. The CDR3 DNA reads as TGTGCCAGCAGTTCGGGACGGTCAGTTGTAGATGAAGCTTTCTTT.

This clone was seen more than once but under ten times. The chain couples TRBV5-1 to TRBJ2-1; 7 bases match TRBD1. Germline CDR1 reads SGHRS; CDR2 reads YFSETQ. The ends lost 0 bases at V and 2 bases at J; junction bases unmatched: 2. The CDR3 runs 15 residues. The CDR3 protein is CASSLVQGTYNEQFF. CDR3 sequence (DNA): TGCGCCAGCAGCTTGGTACAGGGGACCTACAATGAGCAGTTCTTC.

The rearrangement links TRBV28 to TRBJ1-5, with 10 positions matching TRBD1. Unmatched junction bases numbered 11, after V lost 6 bases and J lost 6 bases. Germline CDR1 reads MDHEN; CDR2 reads SYDVKM. The CDR3 is 16 residues long. The CDR3 coding sequence is TGTGCCAGCAGCCCCGACAGGGGGCGCATCGGTCAGCCCCAGCATTTT. Translation gives CASSPDRGRIGQPQHF.

The chain carries TRBV28 and TRBJ1-2, with unresolved D. CDR1 and CDR2 from the germline V gene are MDHEN and SYDVKM. The CDR3 consists of 16 residues. The V gene lost 5 bases and the J gene lost 1 base, with 17 bases spanning the gap. The DNA of the CDR3 is TGTGCCAGCAGTATAACGGGCCGGATGGATAACTATGGCTACACCTTC. The encoded protein is CASSITGRMDNYGYTF.

V usage is TRBV11-2 and J usage is TRBJ1-4, with 9 positions matching TRBD1. The CDR3 is made up of 15 amino acids. Per the germline V gene, CDR1 is SGHAT and CDR2 is FQNNGV. Unmatched junction bases numbered 8, after V lost 5 bases and J lost 7 bases. Written as DNA, the CDR3 is TGTGCCAGCAGCCCCCAGGGACAGGGAAGTGAAAAACTGTTTTTT. Translating it yields CASSPQGQGSEKLFF.

The chain employs TRBV9 and TRBJ2-1; D is perhaps TRBD1 (6 bases). CDR3 length: 15 amino acids. Trimming removed 4 bases at V and 8 bases at J, with 19 bases between. The germline CDR1 and CDR2 sequences are SGDLS and YYNGEE. The CDR3 region is CASSPRMGAMDEQFF. CDR3 nucleotides: TGTGCCAGCAGCCCCCGGATGGGGGCAATGGATGAGCAGTTCTTC.

The sample holds one count of this clone. The DNA of the CDR3 is TGCAGCGTTGATCCGGCAGGGAGAGCTTTCTTT. It is translated as CSVDPAGRAFF. The J gene is TRBJ1-1, the V gene TRBV29-1; D may be TRBD1 (5 bases). V was trimmed by 3 bases and J by 10 bases, leaving 12 bases between them. The germline gives CDR1 SQVTM, CDR2 ANQGSEA. The CDR3 covers 11 residues.

The rearrangement joins TRBV6-5 to TRBJ1-4; no clear D gene. The CDR3 is made up of 13 amino acids. The ends were cut back, 6 bases at V and 5 bases at J, with 10 bases in the middle. The V gene's germline CDR1 is MNHEY and CDR2 SVGAGI. CDR3: CASSHGGNEKLFF. The CDR3 nucleotides read TGTGCCAGCAGCCACGGAGGGAATGAAAAACTGTTTTTT.

The chain combines TRBV7-2 with TRBJ2-2, with TRBD1 identical over 10 bases. CDR1 and CDR2 from the germline V gene are SGHTA and FQGNSA. The CDR3 covers 15 residues. V shed 6 bases, J shed 3 bases, and the junction held 4 bases outside the gene matches. The chain's CDR3 is CASSTGQGDTGELFF. The CDR3, as DNA: TGTGCCAGCAGTACCGGACAGGGGGACACCGGGGAGCTGTTTTTT.

The V gene is TRBV9, the J gene TRBJ2-6; a possible D gene is TRBD1 (5 bases). The germline V and J ends were trimmed by 2 bases and 0 bases, with 15 bases remaining between them. There are 18 residues in the CDR3. CDR1 is SGDLS, CDR2 YYNGEE, per germline. The chain's CDR3 is CASSVGLDIPSGANVLTF. The DNA for the CDR3 is TGTGCCAGCAGCGTGGGCTTGGACATTCCCTCTGGGGCCAACGTCCTGACTTTC. Full variable domain (outside the CDR3, taken from reference TRBV9 and TRBJ2-6): DSGVTQTPKHLITATGQRVTLRCSPRSGDLSVYWYQQSLDQGLQFLIQYYNGEERAKGNILERFSAQQFPDLHSELNLSSLELGDSALYFCASSVGLDIPSGANVLTFGAGSRLTVL.

The V gene is TRBV28, the J gene TRBJ1-2; D unclear. The V gene lost 6 bases and the J gene lost 4 bases, with 18 bases spanning the gap. The CDR3 loop spans 15 amino acids. Germline assignment: CDR1 MDHEN and CDR2 SYDVKM. In DNA, the CDR3 is TGTGCCAGCAGACCCCACGGGGAGGCGGGCTATGGCTACACCTTC. This sequence encodes CASRPHGEAGYGYTF.

J is TRBJ1-6 and V is TRBV10-3; 7 nucleotides align to TRBD1. This CDR3 has 14 residues. Germline CDR1 reads ENHRY; CDR2 reads SYGVKD. With 11 bases clipped from V and 6 bases from J, the junction kept 10 bases outside the gene matches. CDR3 in DNA: TGTGCCGCCCAAGGACAGGTTTCTAATTCACCCCTCCACTTT. Translated: CAAQGQVSNSPLHF.